The 9 T cell receptor beta chains below come from one sample, sequenced in a study of T cells in localized non-small cell lung cancer. Repertoires were generated with immunoSEQ multiplex PCR, while TCRdb's copy carries only in-frame clones and drops some. The data hold tens of thousands of clones, with 70% to 90% observed a single time. Sequenced here: PBMCs, sampled before any cancer treatment. Receptors originate from a man between 40 and 70 years old with stage II lung adenocarcinoma.

The chain joins TRBV7-3 to TRBJ2-3; 9 bases map to TRBD2. Trimming at V came to 1 base and at J to 6 bases, leaving 5 bases not matched to a gene. The CDR3 covers 15 residues. CDR1 SGHTA and CDR2 FQGTGA come from the germline V gene. The CDR3 coding sequence is TGTGCCAGCAGCTTAAGTGGCGGGGGGGCCGATACGCAGTATTTT. Its protein product is CASSLSGGGADTQYF.

The chain employs TRBV5-6 and TRBJ2-3, with 8 bases lining up with TRBD2. The CDR3 runs to 14 residues. The V gene's germline CDR1 is SGHDT and CDR2 YYEEEE. V trimming: 2 bases; J trimming: 5 bases; junction bases outside the gene matches: 4. CDR3 protein: CASSFGLAGDTQYF. The CDR3 DNA sequence: TGTGCCAGCAGCTTCGGGCTAGCGGGAGATACGCAGTATTTT. The whole variable domain, remainder taken from reference TRBV5-6 and TRBJ2-3, is DAGVTQSPTHLIKTRGQQVTLRCSPKSGHDTVSWYQQALGQGPQFIFQYYEEEERQRGNFPDRFSGHQFPNYSSELNVNALLLGDSALYLCASSFGLAGDTQYFGPGTRLTVL.

The rearrangement links TRBV5-6 to TRBJ2-5, with D perhaps assigned TRBD1 or TRBD2 (5 bases each). V lost 4 bases and J lost 2, with 9 bases in between. Germline loops: CDR1 SGHDT, CDR2 YYEEEE. The CDR3 runs to 13 residues. Written as DNA, the CDR3 is TGTGCCAGCAGCCTGGGGGTTCAAGAGACCCAGTACTTC. Amino acid sequence: CASSLGVQETQYF. The full variable domain, with the rest looked up from reference TRBV5-6 and TRBJ2-5, is DAGVTQSPTHLIKTRGQQVTLRCSPKSGHDTVSWYQQALGQGPQFIFQYYEEEERQRGNFPDRFSGHQFPNYSSELNVNALLLGDSALYLCASSLGVQETQYFGPGTRLLVL.

This chain uses TRBV7-3 with TRBJ2-2; D possibly uses TRBD1 or TRBD2 (5 bases each). The ends were cut back, 5 bases at V and 0 bases at J, with 13 bases in the middle. CDR3 size: 16 residues. The germline gives CDR1 SGHTA, CDR2 FQGTGA. The CDR3 DNA follows: TGTGCCAGCAGCCTCCTTGGGGGTACGAACACCGGGGAGCTGTTTTTT. This gives the protein CASSLLGGTNTGELFF.

The chain links TRBV6-1 to TRBJ2-5; TRBD2 matches at 7 bases. The J call may be incorrect, as the DNA end agrees better with TRBJ2-7. This CDR3 comprises 15 residues. Germline assignment: CDR1 MNHNS and CDR2 SASEGT. CDR3 DNA: TGTGCCAGCAGTGAAGCCAGAGCGGGGTCATACGAGCAGTACTTC. The encoded protein is CASSEARAGSYEQYF.

The J gene is TRBJ2-1, the V gene TRBV4-1; TRBD1 matches 7 bases. Germline V gives CDR1 MGHRA, CDR2 YSYEKL. CDR3 size: 17 residues. V trimming: 2 bases; J trimming: 0 bases; junction bases outside the gene matches: 7. CDR3 nucleotides: TGCGCCAGCAGCCAAAGGGCGGACAGGAGCTCCTACAATGAGCAGTTCTTC. Translating gives CASSQRADRSSYNEQFF.

The chain employs TRBV4-2 and TRBJ1-1; D is undetermined. CDR3 size: 15 residues. Germline assignment: CDR1 LGHNA and CDR2 YNFKEQ. Trimming pared 0 bases from V and 1 base from J, leaving 9 bases between. Here the CDR3 reads CASSQDVGKNTEAFF. The CDR3 nucleotides read TGTGCCAGCAGCCAAGATGTCGGAAAGAACACTGAAGCTTTCTTT.

V is TRBV10-3 and J is TRBJ1-2; 7 nucleotides match TRBD1. The CDR3 sequence is 12 residues long. Unmatched junction bases numbered 4, after V lost 8 bases and J lost 4 bases. Germline V gene data show CDR1 as ENHRY and CDR2 as SYGVKD. The CDR3: CAIQGETYGYTF. In DNA, the CDR3 is TGTGCCATCCAGGGGGAAACCTATGGCTACACCTTC.

The chain couples TRBV6-5 to TRBJ1-1; possible D gene TRBD1, 5 bases. Deletions cut 9 bases from V and 0 bases from J, with 17 bases between. The CDR3 length is 15 residues. In germline, CDR1 is MNHEY, CDR2 SVGAGI. CDR3 region: CASKVLDRLNTEAFF. CDR3 bases: TGTGCCAGTAAGGTCCTTGACAGATTGAACACTGAAGCTTTCTTT.